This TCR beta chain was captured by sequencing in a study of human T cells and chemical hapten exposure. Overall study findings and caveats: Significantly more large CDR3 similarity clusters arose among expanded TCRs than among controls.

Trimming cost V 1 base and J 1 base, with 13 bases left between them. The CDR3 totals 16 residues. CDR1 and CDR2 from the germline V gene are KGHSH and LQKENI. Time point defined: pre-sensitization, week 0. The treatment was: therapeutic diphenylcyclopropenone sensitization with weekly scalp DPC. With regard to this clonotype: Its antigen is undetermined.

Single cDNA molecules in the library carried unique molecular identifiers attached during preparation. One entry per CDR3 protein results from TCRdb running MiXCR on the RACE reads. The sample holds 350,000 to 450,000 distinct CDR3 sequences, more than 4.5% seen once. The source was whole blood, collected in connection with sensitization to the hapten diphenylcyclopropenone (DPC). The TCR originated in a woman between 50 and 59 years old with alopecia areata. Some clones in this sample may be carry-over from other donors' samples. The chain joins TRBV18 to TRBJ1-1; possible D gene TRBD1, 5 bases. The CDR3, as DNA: TGTGCCAGCTCACCACGGGTAGGGGCCTCGAACACTGAAGCTTTCTTT. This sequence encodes CASSPRVGASNTEAFF.